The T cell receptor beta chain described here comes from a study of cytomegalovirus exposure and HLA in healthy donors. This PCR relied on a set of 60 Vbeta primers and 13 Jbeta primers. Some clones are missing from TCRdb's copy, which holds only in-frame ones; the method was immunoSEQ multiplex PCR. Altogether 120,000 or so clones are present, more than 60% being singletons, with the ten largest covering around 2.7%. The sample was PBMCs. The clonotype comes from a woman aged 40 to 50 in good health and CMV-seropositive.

CDR3 region: CASSPPSSAITYEQYF. CDR3 DNA sequence: TGTGCCAGCAGCCCCCCCTCTAGCGCAATCACCTACGAGCAGTACTTC. The rearrangement links TRBV7-9 to TRBJ2-7, with a weak D call TRBD2 (6 bases). This CDR3 is 16 amino acids long. Per the germline V gene, CDR1 is SEHNR and CDR2 is FQNEAQ (reference sequence). Trimming left V 5 bases short and J 2 bases short, with 19 bases between.